Given below is one T cell receptor beta chain in context. The data derive from a study of OX40 agonist ivuxolimab in advanced cancers. For the study at large: Patients enrolled in dose escalation were diagnosed with hepatocellular carcinoma, melanoma, renal cell or head and neck cancer. Anti-PD-1, anti-PD-L1 or anti-CTLA-4 therapy given earlier was allowed, and roughly 40% had some.

The protocol was immunoSEQ multiplex PCR, while the TCRdb copy is restricted to in-frame clones and leaves out a portion. The sample includes tens of thousands of clones, almost 85% of them seen just once. Germline V gene data show CDR1 as LNHDA and CDR2 as SQIVND (reference sequence). The CDR3 sequence is 15 residues long. V was pared by 1 base and J by 7 bases, with 15 bases between. This clonotype was sampled from an adult with an advanced solid tumor such as melanoma, head and neck, liver or kidney cancer. The chain couples TRBV19 to TRBJ2-3; D is uncertain. This material consisted of CD4+ or CD8+ T cells sorted from blood, taken in a trial of the OX40 agonist ivuxolimab. In DNA form, the CDR3 reads TGTGCCAGTAGTATAGCTACTTATGGTCAGAATACGCAGTATTTT. Translating it yields CASSIATYGQNTQYF. Supplemented by reference TRBV19 and TRBJ2-3, the full variable domain reads DGGITQSPKYLFRKEGQNVTLSCEQNLNHDAMYWYRQDPGQGLRLIYYSQIVNDFQKGDIAEGYSVSREKKESFPLTVTSAQKNPTAFYLCASSIATYGQNTQYFGPGTRLTVL.